This T cell receptor (beta chain) was found in a study of blood T cell repertoires in COVID-19. The overall study: Spain, Italy and the United States supplied samples that represented acute and convalescent COVID-19. From T cells, B-cell-depleted T cells, or PBMCs came the material, which was cDNA or gDNA.

Trimming stripped 6 bases from V and 0 bases from J, with 13 bases between. The CDR3 is 15 amino acids. Germline lookup yields CDR1 MNHEY and CDR2 SVGAGI. Authors' methods: Reference gene primers were amplified, and this amplification served to estimate nucleated cell counts. Produced via immunoSEQ multiplex PCR; TCRdb's table is partial and in-frame only. D and trimming come from the DNA, and the V and J calls and clone size come from that table. The table records some 200,000 clones, about 76% of them present only once. This TCR was sampled from a woman in her fifties or sixties with active or convalescent COVID-19. Input material: peripheral blood. The chain recombines TRBV6-5 with TRBJ2-3, with D possibly being TRBD1 (6 bases). CDR3 in amino acids: CASSLDSPSTDTQYF. CDR3 coding DNA: TGTGCCAGCAGCCTGGACAGTCCTAGCACAGATACGCAGTATTTT.